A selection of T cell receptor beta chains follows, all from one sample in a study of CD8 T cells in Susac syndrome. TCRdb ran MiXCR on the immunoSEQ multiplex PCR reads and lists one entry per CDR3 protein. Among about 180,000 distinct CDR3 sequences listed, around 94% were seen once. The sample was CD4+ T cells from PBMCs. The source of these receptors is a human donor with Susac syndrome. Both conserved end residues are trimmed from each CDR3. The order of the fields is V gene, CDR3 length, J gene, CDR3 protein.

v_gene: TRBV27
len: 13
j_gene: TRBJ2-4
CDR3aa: ASSAGNGRVNIQY

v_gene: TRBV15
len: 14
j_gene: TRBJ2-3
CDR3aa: ATSRDWAIDTDTQY

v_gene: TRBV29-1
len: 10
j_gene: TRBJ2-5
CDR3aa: SVGTSGETQY

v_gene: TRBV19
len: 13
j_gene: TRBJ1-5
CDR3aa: ASSTQGAGNQPQH

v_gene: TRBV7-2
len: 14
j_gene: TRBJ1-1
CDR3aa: ASSLALVGVYTEAF

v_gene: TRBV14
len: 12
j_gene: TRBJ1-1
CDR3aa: ASSRTGLSTEAF

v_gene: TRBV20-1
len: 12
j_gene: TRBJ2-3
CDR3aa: SADPGLRTDTQY

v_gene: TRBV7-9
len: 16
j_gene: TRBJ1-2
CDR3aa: ASSFPNLNRDGNYGYT

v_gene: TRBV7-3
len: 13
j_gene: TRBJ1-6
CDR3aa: ASSVDAAVNSPLH

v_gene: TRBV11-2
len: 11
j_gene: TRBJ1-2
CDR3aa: ASSSPAFYGYT

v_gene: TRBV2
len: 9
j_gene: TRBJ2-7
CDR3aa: ASSEADEQY